A single sample is the source of the 20 T cell receptor beta chains below, sequenced in a study of metastatic and nonmetastatic thyroid tumors. Among the patients, none had received any treatment before thyroid surgery. TCRdb reanalyzed the PCR reads via MiXCR. The table lists about 17,000 clones, 15% to 20% of them singletons. Sequencing was carried out using blood. Receptors originate from a male donor with papillary thyroid cancer or a benign thyroid nodule (not recorded which). Some clones in this sample may be carry-over from other donors' samples.

This clone was recorded many times. The genes are TRBV9 and TRBJ2-5; no clear D. Per the germline V gene, CDR1 is SGDLS and CDR2 is YYNGEE. Trimming left V 4 bases short and J 1 base short, with 8 bases between. The CDR3 runs to 13 residues. CDR3 coding DNA: TGTGCCAGCAGCCCCGTTAGCCAAGAGACCCAGTACTTC. Translated, it gives CASSPVSQETQYF.

This clone has a count of ten or more. The chain carries TRBV20-1 and TRBJ2-7; TRBD1 might be the D (5 bases). The CDR3 runs 14 residues. Germline lookup yields CDR1 DFQATT and CDR2 SNEGSKA (reference sequence). V lost 0 bases and J lost 5, with 14 bases in between. The CDR3 is CSARDWTLPNEQYF. The CDR3 DNA reads as TGCAGTGCTAGAGATTGGACACTACCGAACGAGCAGTACTTC.

Details on this clone: An end of the junction differs from the germline gene, which may be a read error. The V gene is TRBV7-2, the J gene TRBJ1-5; 10 nucleotides match TRBD1. There are 15 residues in the CDR3. The germline V gene encodes CDR1 SGHTA and CDR2 FQGNSA. In nucleotides, the CDR3 is TGTGCCAGGAGCTTAGGGACAGGGGACAATCAGCCCCAGCATTTT. Its translation: CARSLGTGDNQPQHF.

This clone showed up many times. The chain employs TRBV5-1 and TRBJ1-6; no reliable D call. Germline V gene lookup returns CDR1 SGHRS and CDR2 YFSETQ. There are 14 residues in the CDR3. Trimming cost V 0 bases and J 10 bases, with 11 bases left between them. This chain's CDR3 is CASSLVMGESPLHF. CDR3 sequence (DNA): TGCGCCAGCAGCTTGGTTATGGGTGAATCACCCCTCCACTTT.

On this clone: One end of the junction fails to match germline, which may point to a read error. The V gene is TRBV11-3, the J gene TRBJ2-1; the D is unclear. The germline CDR1 and CDR2 sequences are SGHNT and YENEEA. This CDR3 is built from 14 residues. The CDR3 sequence is CASSLAGTSNDQFF. CDR3 in DNA: TGTGCCAGCAGCTTAGCGGGCACCTCCAATGATCAGTTCTTT.

This clone was observed at least ten times. The chain combines TRBV6-4 with TRBJ2-4, with 9 bases that match TRBD2. The V gene's germline CDR1 is MRHNA and CDR2 SNTAGT. The CDR3 is 21 residues long. The V segment lost 5 bases and the J segment 4 bases; nucleotides outside the gene matches: 24. The CDR3 nucleotides are TGTGCCAGCAGTCACATTACCCAGGGAAGAGTGAGCGGGAGGTGGAAAAACATTCAGTACTTC. Translating it yields CASSHITQGRVSGRWKNIQYF.

This clone was seen repeatedly, ten times or more. This sequence joins TRBV11-3 and TRBJ2-1, with TRBD2 matching 8 bases. Germline CDR1 is SGHNT and CDR2 is YENEEA. Trimming took 1 base from V and 5 from J; bases not matched to a gene: 4. The CDR3 covers 15 residues. In DNA, the CDR3 is TGTGCCAGCAGCTTAGGCGTAGCGGGAAACAATGAGCAGTTCTTC. This sequence encodes CASSLGVAGNNEQFF.

There are many counts of this clone. A much bigger clone sits one base away, suggesting this may be a read error. In the same sample, other DNA sequences code for this CDR3. J is TRBJ1-2 and V is TRBV19, with D unresolved. Trimming removed 5 bases from V and 8 bases from J, with 12 bases in between. Germline CDR1 and CDR2: LNHDA and SQIVND (reference sequence). The CDR3 is 12 amino acids. CDR3: CASSSRPVGYTF. The CDR3 DNA reads as TGTGCCAGTAGTTCTAGACCGGTGGGCTACACCTTC.

To note about this clone: This may be a read error: a much more frequent sequence differs by one nucleotide. V is TRBV20-1 and J is TRBJ2-5; tentative D call: TRBD1 (5 bases). Looked up from germline, CDR1 is DFQATT and CDR2 is SNEGSKA (reference sequence). CDR3 size: 12 residues. The germline V and J ends were trimmed by 4 bases and 2 bases, with 8 bases remaining between them. CDR3 DNA sequence: TGCAGTGCTATCAGACAGCAAGAGACCCAGTACTTC. Protein: CSAIRQQETQYF.

This clone was detected only a few times. A read error may account for a junction end that differs from germline. The chain couples TRBV7-9 to TRBJ2-4, with D possibly being TRBD1 (5 bases). Germline CDR1 SEHNR, CDR2 FQNEAQ (reference sequence). This CDR3 has 14 residues. CDR3 in amino acids: CASSFWPGINIQHF. The CDR3 nucleotides read TGTGCCAGCAGCTTTTGGCCAGGGATAAACATTCAGCACTTC.

Many counts were recorded for this clone. The chain couples TRBV5-6 to TRBJ2-7; 10 nucleotides align to TRBD2. V lost 0 bases to trimming and J lost 7 bases; unmatched junction nucleotides: 10. The CDR3 has 16 amino acids. Germline assignment: CDR1 SGHDT and CDR2 YYEEEE. CDR3 protein: CASSLDGLAEVVEQYF. The CDR3 coding sequence is TGTGCCAGCAGCTTGGATGGACTAGCGGAGGTTGTGGAGCAGTACTTC. The full variable domain, its missing parts supplied by reference TRBV5-6 and TRBJ2-7, is DAGVTQSPTHLIKTRGQQVTLRCSPKSGHDTVSWYQQALGQGPQFIFQYYEEEERQRGNFPDRFSGHQFPNYSSELNVNALLLGDSALYLCASSLDGLAEVVEQYFGPGTRLTVT.

Notes on this clone: Relative to the germline gene, one junction end is altered; a read error may explain this. The genes are TRBV3-1 and TRBJ2-7; D call uncertain. Germline V gives CDR1 LGHDT, CDR2 YNNKEL (reference sequence). The length of the CDR3 is 15 residues. CDR3 coding DNA: TGTGCCAGCAGTCAAGATGGCCGGACCTCCTACGAGCAGTACTTC. As protein: CASSQDGRTSYEQYF.

This clone was observed many times. This rearrangement joins TRBV2 to TRBJ2-1; TRBD2 agrees at 7 bases. Germline assignment: CDR1 SNHLY and CDR2 FYNNEI. Germline trimming cut 6 bases from V and 7 bases from J; bases unmatched to any gene: 3. This CDR3 region has 12 residues. The CDR3 protein is CASRLALNEQFF. The CDR3 DNA reads TGTGCCAGCAGACTAGCGCTGAATGAGCAGTTCTTC. The full variable domain, completed using reference TRBV2 and TRBJ2-1, is EPEVTQTPSHQVTQMGQEVILRCVPISNHLYFYWYRQILGQKVEFLVSFYNNEISEKSEIFDDQFSVERPDGSNFTLKIRSTKLEDSAMYFCASRLALNEQFFGPGTRLTVL.

This clone was observed many times. This chain joins TRBV7-9 and TRBJ2-5, with TRBD2 identical over 9 bases. CDR3 size: 16 residues. Germline V gives CDR1 SEHNR, CDR2 FQNEAQ (reference sequence). V shed 1 base and J 2 bases; nucleotides not matched to a gene: 5. For the CDR3, the DNA is TGTGCCAGCAGCTTAGATGTAGCGGGAGAGCAAGAGACCCAGTACTTC. It codes for CASSLDVAGEQETQYF.

By proportion, this clone is medium-sized. This rearrangement joins TRBV12-3 or TRBV12-4 to TRBJ1-6; unclear D gene. V was shortened by 1 base and J by 0 bases, with 10 bases between the two germline ends. CDR3 size: 17 residues. For the CDR3, the DNA is TGTGCCAGCAGTTTAGACTCCAGCGGCTCCTATAATTCACCCCTCCACTTT. Protein product: CASSLDSSGSYNSPLHF.

The V gene is TRBV4-3, the J gene TRBJ2-3; D is perhaps TRBD1 or TRBD2 (5 bases each). The V gene lost 4 bases and the J gene lost 0 bases, with 11 bases spanning the gap. This CDR3 region has 15 residues. The germline V gene encodes CDR1 LGHNA and CDR2 YSLEER. CDR3 in amino acids: CASSPTGPSTDTQYF. The CDR3 coding sequence is TGCGCCAGCAGCCCGACGGGACCTAGCACAGATACGCAGTATTTT.

This clone has ten or more counts. This chain joins TRBV25-1 and TRBJ2-1; 9 bases are a match to TRBD1. V lost 4 bases to trimming and J lost 6 bases; unmatched junction nucleotides: 13. Germline V gene lookup returns CDR1 MGHDK and CDR2 SYGVNS. This CDR3 region has 17 residues. The CDR3 sequence: CASSAGTGKGGSNEQFF. CDR3 coding DNA: TGTGCCAGCAGTGCCGGGACAGGGAAGGGGGGAAGCAATGAGCAGTTCTTC.

This clone came up many times. The rearrangement joins TRBV6-6 to TRBJ2-1; weak D call: TRBD1 (6 bases). Germline V lookup: CDR1 MNHNY, CDR2 SVGAGI (reference sequence). The CDR3 is 12 amino acids. Deletions cut 2 bases from V and 10 bases from J, with 9 bases between. CDR3 in DNA: TGTGCCAGCAGTTACGGGACACCCGAGCAGTTCTTC. It codes for CASSYGTPEQFF.

This clone has ten or more counts. The CDR3 nucleotides are TGTGCCAGCAGCCAATGGACAGATACGCAGTATTTT. Translation: CASSQWTDTQYF. The rearrangement links TRBV28 to TRBJ2-3; D gene unclear. The V end lost 6 bases, the J end lost 3 bases, and 7 bases lay between the germline ends. This CDR3 is 12 amino acids long. Looked up from germline, CDR1 is MDHEN and CDR2 is SYDVKM.

This clone was recorded many times. Different DNA sequences within this sample yield the same CDR3. The chain links TRBV7-2 to TRBJ2-7; D is undetermined. Trimming stripped 4 bases from V and 2 bases from J, with 12 bases between. The CDR3 sequence is 14 residues long. Germline V gene data show CDR1 as SGHTA and CDR2 as FQGNSA. The CDR3, as DNA: TGTGCCAGCAGCTCCCCCTCGAGACCCTACGAGCAGTACTTC. This encodes CASSSPSRPYEQYF.